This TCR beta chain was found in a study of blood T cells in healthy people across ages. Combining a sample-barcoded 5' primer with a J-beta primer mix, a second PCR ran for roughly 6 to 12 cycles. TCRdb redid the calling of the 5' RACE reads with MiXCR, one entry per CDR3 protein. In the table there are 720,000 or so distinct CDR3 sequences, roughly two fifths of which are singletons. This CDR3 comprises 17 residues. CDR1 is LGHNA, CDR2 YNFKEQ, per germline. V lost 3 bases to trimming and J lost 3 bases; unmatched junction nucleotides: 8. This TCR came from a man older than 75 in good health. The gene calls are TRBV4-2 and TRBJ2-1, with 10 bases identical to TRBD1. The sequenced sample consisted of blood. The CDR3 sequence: CASSQRADRGHYNEQFF. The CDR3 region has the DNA TGTGCCAGCAGCCAGAGAGCCGACAGGGGGCACTACAATGAGCAGTTCTTC.